This T cell receptor (beta chain) comes out of a study of PD-1 blockade in classical Hodgkin lymphoma. This clone was seen a single time. The time point is: cycle 4 day 1 (C4D1), after less than seven weeks of nivolumab. Relapse after autologous stem cell transplantation occurred in every patient, and brentuximab vedotin exposure varied. Researchers used magnetic negative selection to pull out pure CD4+ T cells from thawed PBMCs. The data were produced by immunoSEQ multiplex PCR, yet TCRdb's version contains in-frame clones alone and is incomplete. The repertoire holds more than 25,000 clones, with 65% to 85% as singletons. The clonotype originates from a human donor with classical Hodgkin lymphoma. The material sequenced was CD4+ T cells from blood, taken before the fourth cycle of nivolumab.

This CDR3 is CASSLRSGYQETQYF. In nucleotides, the CDR3 is TGTGCCAGCAGTTTAAGGTCGGGGTACCAAGAGACCCAGTACTTC. The chain links TRBV28 to TRBJ2-5; tentative D call: TRBD2 (5 bases). V was cut by 2 bases and J by 0 bases, with 10 bases left in between. The V gene's germline CDR1 is MDHEN and CDR2 SYDVKM. CDR3 size: 15 residues. The whole variable domain, remainder taken from reference TRBV28 and TRBJ2-5, is DVKVTQSSRYLVKRTGEKVFLECVQDMDHENMFWYRQDPGLGLRLIYFSYDVKMKEKGDIPEGYSVSREKKERFSLILESASTNQTSMYLCASSLRSGYQETQYFGPGTRLLVL.